The 6 T cell receptor beta chains in this list originate from one sample, sequenced in a study of control samples from healthy donors and cancer patients. The data were produced by immunoSEQ multiplex PCR, yet TCRdb's version contains in-frame clones alone and is incomplete. The table has about 130,000 clones, roughly 91% seen once. Sequenced: PBMCs. The receptors come from a man aged 50 to 60 with head and neck cancer.

The gene calls are TRBV3-1 (or the pseudogene TRBV3-2) and TRBJ2-2; D tentatively reads TRBD1 or TRBD2 (5 bases each). The V gene lost 8 bases and the J gene lost 6 bases, with 13 bases spanning the gap. This CDR3 contains 13 residues. Per germline, CDR1 LGHDT and CDR2 YNNKEL (reference sequence). This CDR3 reads CASARGEPGELFF. The DNA for the CDR3 is TGTGCCAGCGCACGAGGGGAACCCGGGGAGCTGTTTTTT.

CDR3 region: CSVVQGMNTEAFF. In DNA form, the CDR3 reads TGCAGCGTTGTACAGGGAATGAACACTGAAGCTTTCTTT. J is TRBJ1-1 and V is TRBV29-1, with TRBD1 as a possible D gene (6 bases). V lost 4 bases, J lost 0 bases, and 9 bases lay in between. The CDR3 runs 13 residues. The germline CDR1 and CDR2 sequences are SQVTM and ANQGSEA.

The chain uses TRBV7-4 and TRBJ2-7, with TRBD1 matching 8 bases. Germline CDR1 and CDR2: SGHVT and SQSDAQ. Trimming at V came to 1 base and at J to 1 base, leaving 3 bases not matched to a gene. The CDR3 runs to 15 residues. The CDR3 DNA sequence: TGTGCCAGCAGCTTAGTTACAGGGGGGTCCTACGAGCAGTACTTC. This encodes CASSLVTGGSYEQYF.

V gene TRBV7-9 combines with J gene TRBJ2-7; D perhaps matches TRBD1 (5 bases). Trimming removed 5 bases from V and 2 bases from J, with 16 bases in between. The CDR3 runs to 15 residues. Germline-derived CDR1 and CDR2 are SEHNR and FQNEAQ (reference sequence). The CDR3 nucleotides are TGTGCCAGCAGCCGGTCGCGGCAGGGTCCCTACGAGCAGTACTTC. It specifies CASSRSRQGPYEQYF.

DNA for the CDR3: TGTGCCAGCAGTTACTCGCCCGGGCTGAACACTGAAGCTTTCTTT. Residues: CASSYSPGLNTEAFF. V usage is TRBV6-5 and J usage is TRBJ1-1, with no clear D. The V and J ends lost 0 bases and 0 bases respectively, with 8 bases between them. Germline V gene sequence: CDR1 MNHEY, CDR2 SVGAGI. This CDR3 is built from 15 residues.

This chain joins TRBV28 and TRBJ1-5, with 8 positions matching TRBD1. The CDR3 covers 15 residues. From germline, CDR1 is MDHEN and CDR2 SYDVKM. V shed 5 bases, J shed 5 bases, and the junction held 8 bases outside the gene matches. CDR3 amino acids: CASSASDRVYQPQHF. The CDR3 coding sequence is TGTGCCAGCAGTGCCTCGGACAGGGTCTATCAGCCCCAGCATTTT.